Shown below are 13 T cell receptor beta chains from a single sample sequenced in a study of PD-1 blockade in mismatch repair-deficient tumors. Assay: immunoSEQ multiplex PCR; the TCRdb copy retains only in-frame clones and omits some. The sample includes roughly 130,000 clones, around nine tenths of them seen just once. The sequences come from peripheral blood, collected 70 to 72 weeks after starting pembrolizumab. These TCRs come from an adult with mismatch repair-deficient cancer.

V usage is TRBV6-1 and J usage is TRBJ2-4; D is undetermined. CDR1 and CDR2 from the germline V gene are MNHNS and SASEGT. Trimming cost V 9 bases and J 0 bases, with 9 bases left between them. This CDR3 is built from 13 residues. CDR3 in DNA: TGTGCCAGTACGGGTGTAGCCAAAAACATTCAGTACTTC. Its protein product is CASTGVAKNIQYF.

Note on this clone: Other nucleotide sequences in the sample specify the same CDR3. The chain recombines TRBV5-1 with TRBJ2-7, with D perhaps assigned TRBD1 or TRBD2 (6 bases each). Trimming took off 1 base at V and 4 bases at J, with 9 bases between the two ends. This CDR3 has 13 residues. Per the germline V gene, CDR1 is SGHRS and CDR2 is YFSETQ. In nucleotides, the CDR3 is TGCGCCAGCAGCTTGACAGGGACTTACGAGCAGTACTTC. Residues: CASSLTGTYEQYF.

This rearrangement joins TRBV11-2 to TRBJ2-1, with 9 bases lining up with TRBD2. The V segment lost 1 base and the J segment 0 bases; nucleotides outside the gene matches: 10. Looked up from germline, CDR1 is SGHAT and CDR2 is FQNNGV. The CDR3 is 19 amino acids. In DNA, the CDR3 is TGTGCCAGCAGCTTAGTCTTTAGCGGGAGTTTCACCTCCTACAATGAGCAGTTCTTC. Its protein is CASSLVFSGSFTSYNEQFF. Full variable domain (remainder filled in from reference TRBV11-2 and TRBJ2-1): EAGVAQSPRYKIIEKRQSVAFWCNPISGHATLYWYQQILGQGPKLLIQFQNNGVVDDSQLPKDRFSAERLKGVDSTLKIQPAKLEDSAVYLCASSLVFSGSFTSYNEQFFGPGTRLTVL.

The chain employs TRBV29-1 and TRBJ2-7; 9 nucleotides line up with TRBD1. The CDR3 runs 15 residues. The J segment lost 0 bases and the V segment lost 5 bases, leaving 8 bases of the junction unmatched. Germline values: CDR1 SQVTM, CDR2 ANQGSEA. CDR3 DNA: TGCAGCGTTTCCGGGACAGGGAGCAGCTCCTACGAGCAGTACTTC. Protein: CSVSGTGSSSYEQYF.

V usage is TRBV29-1 and J usage is TRBJ2-1; no firm D call. CDR3 length equals 12 residues. V was clipped by 1 base and J by 6 bases, with 7 bases between them. Germline CDR1 is SQVTM and CDR2 is ANQGSEA. The CDR3 nucleotides are TGCAGCGTTGAAGTAGTAGGCAATGAGCAGTTCTTC. Its protein product is CSVEVVGNEQFF.

The chain carries TRBV13 and TRBJ1-4; 10 nucleotides match TRBD1. Trimming removed 4 bases from V and 6 bases from J; junction bases left unmatched: 5. This CDR3 is 15 amino acids long. The germline gives CDR1 PRHDT, CDR2 FYEKMQ (reference sequence). In DNA, the CDR3 is TGTGCCAGCAGCTGGACCGGGACAGGGGATGAAAAACTGTTTTTT. Amino acids: CASSWTGTGDEKLFF.

V and J are TRBV2 and TRBJ1-1; D uncertain. This CDR3 is 17 amino acids long. CDR1 is SNHLY and CDR2 is FYNNEI in the germline V gene. Between the trimmed V and J ends, which lost 5 bases and 0 bases, there was a span of 19 bases. The CDR3 loop reads CASSNPSGNRMNTEAFF. In DNA form, the CDR3 reads TGTGCCAGCAGTAATCCCTCGGGCAATCGCATGAACACTGAAGCTTTCTTT.

The rearrangement links TRBV5-1 to TRBJ1-2; TRBD1 is a possible D gene (5 bases). Trimming pared 0 bases from V and 4 bases from J, leaving 10 bases between. There are 14 residues in the CDR3. Germline-derived CDR1 and CDR2 are SGHRS and YFSETQ. CDR3 nucleotide sequence: TGCGCCAGCAGCTTGGCCGGGGCTGGCTATGGCTACACCTTC. Protein: CASSLAGAGYGYTF.

This sequence joins TRBV7-9 and TRBJ2-7, with D uncertain. Trimming took 1 base from V and 5 from J, leaving 6 bases between them. The CDR3 runs to 12 residues. Germline assignment: CDR1 SEHNR and CDR2 FQNEAQ (reference sequence). The CDR3 DNA reads as TGTGCCAGCAGCTTAGGTTTTGACGAGCAGTACTTC. It is translated as CASSLGFDEQYF.

The chain carries TRBV10-2 and TRBJ2-7, with 9 bases aligning to TRBD1. CDR1 and CDR2 from the germline V gene are WSHSY and SAAADI. The CDR3 sequence is 18 residues long. With 4 bases clipped from V and 3 bases from J, the junction kept 16 bases outside the gene matches. The CDR3 coding sequence is TGCGCCAGCAGTGCGGGACAGGGAGCGGTTACAGTGTTCTACGAGCAGTACTTC. Translated, it gives CASSAGQGAVTVFYEQYF.

The gene calls are TRBV10-3 and TRBJ2-5; possible D gene TRBD1, 5 bases. CDR1 is ENHRY, CDR2 SYGVKD, per germline. The CDR3 loop spans 15 amino acids. The V and J ends lost 0 bases and 5 bases respectively, with 13 bases between them. In nucleotides, the CDR3 is TGTGCCATCAGTGAGTCTCAGGGCGCGCGGGAGACCCAGTACTTC. This encodes CAISESQGARETQYF.

This clone came up once. V and J are TRBV7-9 and TRBJ2-3; 10 bases are shared with TRBD2. Germline loops: CDR1 SEHNR, CDR2 FQNEAQ (reference sequence). V lost 3 bases to trimming and J lost 3 bases; unmatched junction nucleotides: 3. The CDR3 length is 15 residues. The DNA for the CDR3 is TGTGCCAGCAGCTTTCTAGCGGGAGAAACAGATACGCAGTATTTT. Amino acids: CASSFLAGETDTQYF.

A single count supports this clone. The chain has TRBV4-3 and TRBJ2-5, with TRBD1 matching 10 bases. CDR1 and CDR2 (germline): LGHNA, YSLEER. The CDR3 is 15 amino acids. Germline trimming cut 5 bases from V and 2 bases from J; bases unmatched to any gene: 5. The CDR3: CASSVRDRGQETQYF. DNA of the CDR3: TGCGCCAGCAGCGTCCGGGACAGGGGACAAGAGACCCAGTACTTC.